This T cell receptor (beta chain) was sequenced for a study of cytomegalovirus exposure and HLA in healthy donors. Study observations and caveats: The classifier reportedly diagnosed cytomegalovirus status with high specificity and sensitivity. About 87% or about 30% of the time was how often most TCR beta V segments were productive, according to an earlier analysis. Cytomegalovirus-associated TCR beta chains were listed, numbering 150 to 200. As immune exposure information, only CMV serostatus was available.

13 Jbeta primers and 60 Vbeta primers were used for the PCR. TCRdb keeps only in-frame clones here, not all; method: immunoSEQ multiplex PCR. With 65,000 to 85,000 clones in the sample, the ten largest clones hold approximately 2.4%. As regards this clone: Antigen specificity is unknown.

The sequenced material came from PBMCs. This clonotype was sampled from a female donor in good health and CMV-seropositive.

Written as DNA, the CDR3 is TGTGCCAGCAGCTTGGTTGGGACAGGGAACGAAGCTAACTATGGCTACACCTTC. Encoded protein: CASSLVGTGNEANYGYTF. This sequence joins TRBV5-6 and TRBJ1-2, with TRBD1 identical over 9 bases. V lost 0 bases and J lost 0; bases outside the gene matches: 9. Germline V gene data show CDR1 as SGHDT and CDR2 as YYEEEE. The CDR3 runs 18 residues.